These 5 T cell receptor beta chains were all obtained from the same sample, sequenced in a study of cytotoxic CD8 clonotypes in ibrutinib-treated CLL. The assay was immunoSEQ multiplex PCR, and TCRdb's table has in-frame clones only and misses some. There are approximately 340,000 clones in the sample; roughly 71% occur only once, and 6% to 6.5% lies in the top ten. Sequencing was performed on PBMCs, taken after 36 months of ibrutinib treatment. The receptors were gathered from a human donor with chronic lymphocytic leukemia.

The genes are TRBV9 and TRBJ2-3; 9 bases agree with TRBD2. The CDR3 extends over 19 amino acids. Germline V gene sequence: CDR1 SGDLS, CDR2 YYNGEE. V trimming: 0 bases; J trimming: 0 bases; junction bases outside the gene matches: 11. This CDR3 reads CASSVGAGGLLFSTDTQYF. CDR3 coding DNA: TGTGCCAGCAGCGTAGGAGCGGGAGGTTTGCTTTTTAGCACAGATACGCAGTATTTT.

This clone showed up just a few times. V gene TRBV28 combines with J gene TRBJ1-5, with 8 bases lining up with TRBD1. This CDR3 spans 15 amino acids. Germline CDR1 MDHEN, CDR2 SYDVKM. Trimming removed 6 bases from V and 6 bases from J; junction bases left unmatched: 10. The CDR3 DNA is TGTGCCAGCAGCTATGGACAGGGTATCGCTCAGCCCCAGCATTTT. Its protein product is CASSYGQGIAQPQHF.

This clone was seen a handful of times. J is TRBJ2-5 and V is TRBV5-1, with a possible D match to TRBD1 (6 bases). The germline V gene encodes CDR1 SGHRS and CDR2 YFSETQ. Trimming removed 4 bases from V and 3 bases from J, with 10 bases in between. This CDR3 has 13 amino acids. CDR3 sequence: CASSARGEETQYF. Here the CDR3 DNA reads TGCGCCAGCAGCGCCAGGGGCGAAGAGACCCAGTACTTC.

V and J are TRBV2 and TRBJ2-1; D possibly matches TRBD1 or TRBD2 (6 bases each). This CDR3 is 16 amino acids long. Germline V CDR1 and CDR2: SNHLY, FYNNEI. The V and J ends lost 7 bases and 2 bases respectively, with 18 bases between them. CDR3 in amino acids: CASTRGQGGTYNEQFF. The CDR3 DNA reads as TGTGCCAGCACTCGCGGGCAAGGGGGGACCTACAATGAGCAGTTCTTC.

CDR3: CASSKRRTDTQYF. Written as DNA, the CDR3 is TGTGCCAGCAGTAAGAGACGCACAGATACGCAGTATTTT. The chain uses TRBV6-5 and TRBJ2-3, with no clear D. The V gene lost 5 bases and the J gene lost 1 base, with 7 bases spanning the gap. Germline V gene data show CDR1 as MNHEY and CDR2 as SVGAGI. CDR3 length equals 13 residues.